One and the same sample provided the 4 T cell receptor beta chains below, sequenced in a study of OX40 agonist ivuxolimab in advanced cancers. TCRdb's table, derived via immunoSEQ multiplex PCR, lists solely in-frame clones and lacks some. The sample lists under 100,000 clones, 85% to 90% seen once, with approximately 0.35% in the top ten. The sample in question was CD4+ or CD8+ T cells sorted from blood, obtained in a trial of the OX40 agonist ivuxolimab. Every receptor here comes from an adult with an advanced solid tumor such as melanoma, head and neck, liver or kidney cancer.

V is TRBV5-4 and J is TRBJ2-1; 10 bases map to TRBD1. V shed 4 bases, J shed 2 bases, and the junction held 6 bases outside the gene matches. The CDR3 extends over 16 amino acids. From germline, CDR1 is SGHNT and CDR2 YYREEE (reference sequence). CDR3 sequence reads: CASSPPGTGAYNEQFF. In nucleotides, the CDR3 is TGTGCCAGCAGCCCGCCCGGGACAGGGGCCTACAATGAGCAGTTCTTC.

V is TRBV7-9 and J is TRBJ2-7; tentatively, D is TRBD1 or TRBD2 (5 bases each). Germline V gene data show CDR1 as SEHNR and CDR2 as FQNEAQ (reference sequence). Deletions cut 7 bases from V and 5 bases from J, with 24 bases between. CDR3 length equals 16 residues. CDR3 DNA sequence: TGTGCCAGCACCTTGAGGGGACCCCACAATAAGAACGAGCAGTACTTC. It is translated as CASTLRGPHNKNEQYF.

The rearrangement joins TRBV6-1 to TRBJ1-5; weak D call: TRBD1 (5 bases). CDR1 and CDR2 (germline): MNHNS, SASEGT. This CDR3 is 15 amino acids long. V shed 5 bases and J shed 3 bases, with 14 bases lying between them. CDR3 DNA: TGTGCCAGCAGTTGGGGGGGGGAGGACAATCAGCCCCAGCATTTT. Translated, it gives CASSWGGEDNQPQHF.

This chain links TRBV5-1 with TRBJ1-1, with 7 bases lining up with TRBD1. Trimming at V came to 5 bases and at J to 1 base, leaving 17 bases not matched to a gene. The CDR3 spans 18 residues. Looked up from germline, CDR1 is SGHRS and CDR2 is YFSETQ. The CDR3 DNA sequence: TGCGCCAGCAGTCAGGACTTCTTACAGGGGCCTCAGAACACTGAAGCTTTCTTT. Translated: CASSQDFLQGPQNTEAFF.